This T cell receptor beta chain was recovered during a study of blood T cell repertoires in COVID-19 (dated by TCRdb to 2020 to 2021). As for the study more broadly: The collaborator samples originated in the United States, Italy and Spain and spanned the acute and convalescent phases of COVID-19. The material from the prospective study consisted of cDNA or gDNA derived from T cells, B-cell-depleted T cells, or PBMCs. Deeply sampled blood TCRbeta repertoires from subjects exposed to, actively infected with, or recovered from COVID-19 were included in the dataset. The repertoires were made available in a free public database intended to serve as a resource for research on the immune response to SARS-CoV-2. The samples were drawn from two sources: the first 160 participants of the ongoing ImmuneRACE study, and some 1,300 subjects contributed by 6 global collaborators. The sample metadata nearly always contained a de-identified subject ID, COVID-19 status, age in years and sex. Where available, HLA class I and class II types were taken from metadata supplied by the sample provider and were not determined by assay-based typing.

Whole blood was collected in K2EDTA tubes by collaborating institutions according to the institutions' own protocols. For TCRbeta analysis, collaborators shipped samples in one of three forms: frozen whole blood, isolated PBMCs, or DNA extracted from either of those sample types. The immunoSEQ Assay, a bias-controlled multiplex PCR, was used to amplify TCRbeta CDR3 regions from genomic DNA. The study's own analysis went as follows. The number of nucleated cells in each sample was estimated from the amplification of reference gene primers within the assay. To quantify the absolute abundance of each unique TCRbeta CDR3 rearrangement, sequence reads were collapsed and filtered. For each sample, productive Simpson clonality was calculated by taking the square root of Simpson's diversity index across productive rearrangements. TCRdb took over this immuneACCESS table, retaining in-frame rearrangements with V and J assigned. Such tables are incomplete; in checked studies, under half of the missing clones stem from an unresolved V gene, and the remainder is unexplained. V and J calls and clone size follow that table, whereas D and trimming were derived from the DNA. This sample is represented by approximately 92,000 clones; about 82% of them were singletons. 3% to 4% of the sample belongs to the ten largest clones.

This clone was observed a handful of times. It lacks a known antigen. Per-base quality was not reported, and no clone a single base away is much larger than it. Beyond this particular receptor, the publication reports: Clinical and demographic metadata were provided uncurated, with the amount varying by source and participant.

Including cysteine and phenylalanine, the CDR3 has 14 amino acids. The retained sequence is limited to the CDR3, 42 bases, with the frame set at the first base. From the germline V gene, CDR1 is ENHRY and CDR2 is SYGVKD. After removal of 4 bases from V and 2 bases from J, the junction retains 4 bases not matched to a gene. The sequenced sample was peripheral blood. The chain is encoded by TRBV10-3 joined to TRBJ1-2; 7 bases in the junction line up with TRBD1. This receptor was obtained from a man aged 50 or older with acute or convalescent COVID-19. This receptor carries the CDR3 CAISGGTANYGYTF. The DNA sequence is given as TGTGCCATCAGTGGGGGGACAGCCAACTATGGCTACACCTTC.